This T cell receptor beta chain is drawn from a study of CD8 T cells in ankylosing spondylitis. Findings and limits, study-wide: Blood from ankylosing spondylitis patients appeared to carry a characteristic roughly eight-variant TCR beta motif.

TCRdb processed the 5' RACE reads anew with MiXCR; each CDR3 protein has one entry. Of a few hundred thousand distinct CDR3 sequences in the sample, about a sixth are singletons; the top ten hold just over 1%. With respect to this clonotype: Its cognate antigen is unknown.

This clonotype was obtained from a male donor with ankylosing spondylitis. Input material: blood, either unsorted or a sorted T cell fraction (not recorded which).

The CDR3, as DNA: TGTGCCAGTAGTATACCGGCACAGGGGGCGGGAAACACTGAAGCTTTCTTT. It specifies CASSIPAQGAGNTEAFF. The chain couples TRBV19 to TRBJ1-1, with 9 nucleotides matching TRBD1. J gave up 2 bases and V 2 bases, and 9 bases lay outside the gene matches. This CDR3 has 17 amino acids. Germline-derived CDR1 and CDR2 are LNHDA and SQIVND (reference sequence).